These T cell receptor beta chains were read from a single sample in a study of blood T cells in healthy people across ages. TCRdb reprocessed the 5' RACE reads via MiXCR and lists one record per CDR3 protein. The data show 1.5 million to 2 million distinct CDR3 sequences, with roughly 27% seen just once and 7.7% held by the top ten. The sequencing input was blood. These receptors came from a woman aged 25 to 39 in good health. CDR3s include the opening cysteine and the closing phenylalanine or tryptophan. The order of the fields is V gene, J gene, CDR3 protein.

>TRBV14|TRBJ2-1
CASSQDWVLSYNEQFF
>TRBV5-1|TRBJ2-7
CAGSRTGTSGRRYEQYF
>TRBV20-1|TRBJ1-2
CSARGPGPANYGCTF
>TRBV20-1|TRBJ2-5
CSAFRRDRGYNEQYF
>TRBV21-1|TRBJ1-2
CASSKYGGYTF
>TRBV5-1|TRBJ2-5
CASSVGTGRGETQYF
>TRBV29-1|TRBJ2-2
CSVRGRAGQDYNTGELFF
>TRBV5-1|TRBJ2-4
CASSSTGGVAKNIQYF
>TRBV9|TRBJ1-2
CASSHGDDYGYTF
>TRBV7-9|TRBJ2-1
CASSLEGGSEQFF
>TRBV29-1|TRBJ1-1
CSVDGAAQLSNTEAFF
>TRBV7-2|TRBJ1-2
CASISKRGYTF
>TRBV28|TRBJ1-2
CASSLFGQGANYGYTF
>TRBV20-1|TRBJ2-7
CSAPVGGSYEQYF
>TRBV5-1|TRBJ2-1
CVSSQGSGFNPYNEQFF
>TRBV13|TRBJ2-7
CASSIRDTSSYEQYF
>TRBV5-5|TRBJ2-3
CASSSKGGASTDTQYF
>TRBV27|TRBJ2-1
CASSLSRTSGDSSYNEQFF
>TRBV25-1|TRBJ1-2
CASRESALPYGYTF
>TRBV14|TRBJ2-1
CASSQDFPLAGGENEQFF
>TRBV20-1|TRBJ2-3
CSATRLAEPKTDTQYF
>TRBV7-9|TRBJ1-5
CASSLAESGQPQHF
>TRBV5-1|TRBJ2-1
CASRVWETGLGMNEQFF
>TRBV28|TRBJ2-7
CASSRELRDGGYF
>TRBV7-2|TRBJ2-7
CASSFGIAGAYEQYF
>TRBV29-1|TRBJ2-7
CSVETADYEQYF
>TRBV6-6|TRBJ2-1
CASSYNCGNEQFF
>TRBV4-1|TRBJ1-6
CASSQDELTLHF
>TRBV2|TRBJ2-4
CASNKAFLAKNIQYF
>TRBV7-2|TRBJ2-3
CASSFSLGTDTQYF
>TRBV11-3|TRBJ1-1
CASSPDGPGTEAFF
>TRBV7-6|TRBJ2-1
CASSLALGKNEQFF
>TRBV7-9|TRBJ1-2
CASSLEGIYNTF
>TRBV7-2|TRBJ1-5
CASSLGFRQPQHF
>TRBV21-1|TRBJ2-4
CASTHKGTQNIQYF
>TRBV3-1|TRBJ1-4
CASSQAGGKLFF
>TRBV28|TRBJ1-2
CASSSLTGSYGYTF
>TRBV2|TRBJ2-3
CASRDETGTGIGTQYF
>TRBV4-3|TRBJ2-3
CASRGGKGGDTQYF
>TRBV18|TRBJ2-1
CASSPRASGKYNEQFF
>TRBV29-1|TRBJ2-7
CSVVLATWDEQYF
>TRBV20-1|TRBJ2-5
CSASGDSSAQETQYF
>TRBV3-1|TRBJ2-5
CASSQVLPASFQETQYF
>TRBV18|TRBJ2-1
CASSRGINNEQFF
>TRBV7-2|TRBJ2-3
CASSSLGASTGARGDTQYF
>TRBV24-1|TRBJ1-2
CATSATEAQGYTF
>TRBV5-1|TRBJ2-5
CASSFGLAGGWQETRYF
>TRBV5-1|TRBJ2-1
CASSFGAGGREQFF
>TRBV13|TRBJ2-3
CASSLVASGALSTDTQYF
>TRBV7-2|TRBJ2-1
CASSKDLVGGNEQFF
>TRBV12-3/TRBV12-4|TRBJ1-2
CASSLDPPRTRANGYTF
>TRBV12-3/TRBV12-4|TRBJ2-5
CASSFRQGSVKTQYF
>TRBV6-5|TRBJ1-5
CASSPDGGYQPQHF
>TRBV5-1|TRBJ2-7
CASSAPGTSYEQYF